The present TCR beta chain was sequenced within a study of blood T cell repertoires in COVID-19. This CDR3 is built from 15 residues. Germline V gene lookup returns CDR1 SGHNT and CDR2 YENEEA. V shed 3 bases and J 5 bases; nucleotides not matched to a gene: 9. Method: immunoSEQ multiplex PCR; TCRdb's copy keeps in-frame clones and lacks some. The sample consists of about 380,000 clones, 75% to 90% of them appearing once. The chain joins TRBV11-3 to TRBJ2-5; 7 nucleotides line up with TRBD1. The clonotype comes from a woman between 18 and 29 years old with acute or convalescent COVID-19. Material for sequencing was peripheral blood. CDR3 nucleotides: TGTGCCAGCAGCTTGACGACAGGGCTCCGTGAGACCCAGTACTTC. Translation: CASSLTTGLRETQYF.